Listed below are T cell receptor beta chains from one sample, sequenced in a study of control samples from healthy donors and cancer patients. The method was immunoSEQ multiplex PCR; TCRdb's version includes in-frame clones alone and lacks a portion of them. Here the sample spans tens of thousands of clones, about 85% being singletons. The sample was blood. These receptors originate from a woman in her 70s in good health. CDR3s leave out the opening cysteine and the closing phenylalanine or tryptophan. The order of the fields is J gene, V gene, D gene, CDR3 protein. A D gene is named only where the DNA matches it firmly.

>TRBJ1-5|TRBV14|.
ASSQGTGASNQPQH
>TRBJ2-2|TRBV2|.
ASDRGNTGELF
>TRBJ1-2|TRBV6-5|.
ASRPDDSSYT
>TRBJ1-2|TRBV4-3|.
ASSQEVFRTLPGYT
>TRBJ1-4|TRBV3-1/TRBV3-2|.
ASSPRGPNEKLF
>TRBJ1-1|TRBV12-3/TRBV12-4|TRBD1
ASSQQGTEAF
>TRBJ2-1|TRBV13|TRBD1
ASSPGGRGDRNEQF
>TRBJ1-1|TRBV4-1|TRBD1
ASSHTPGQVNTEAF
>TRBJ2-5|TRBV7-3|TRBD1
ASSHGTGETQY
>TRBJ1-1|TRBV25-1|TRBD1
ASSGLPGQLNTEAF
>TRBJ1-5|TRBV18|.
ASSLSTGDLGQPQH
>TRBJ2-7|TRBV20-1|.
SASEKYEQY
>TRBJ1-3|TRBV5-5|.
ASAQSMGNTIY
>TRBJ2-5|TRBV19|.
ASSDLGGGSVQETQY
>TRBJ1-4|TRBV5-8|.
ASSLPGSADEKLF
>TRBJ2-7|TRBV3-1/TRBV3-2|.
ASSQGGAQAGEQY
>TRBJ1-3|TRBV4-2|.
ASSQATGLGNTIY
>TRBJ1-4|TRBV5-1|TRBD1
ASSLAGQETLTNEKLF
>TRBJ1-4|TRBV2|.
ASSYGSNYEKLF
>TRBJ1-1|TRBV7-8|.
ASSQQGNTEAF
>TRBJ2-1|TRBV3-1/TRBV3-2|.
ASSQGGF
>TRBJ1-2|TRBV7-9|TRBD1
ASSLTGGDYGYT
>TRBJ1-6|TRBV5-1|TRBD1
ASSSRDSSNSPLH
>TRBJ2-3|TRBV29-1|.
SVDYTDTQY
>TRBJ1-3|TRBV29-1|.
SVAWTVSGNTIY
>TRBJ1-1|TRBV7-9|TRBD1
AGQGLNTEAF
>TRBJ1-6|TRBV5-1|.
ASRDKENSPLH
>TRBJ1-6|TRBV27|.
ASRDRSPYSPLH
>TRBJ2-1|TRBV10-2|TRBD2
ASRGGELDEQF
>TRBJ1-3|TRBV7-8|.
ASSLREDTIY
>TRBJ1-5|TRBV19|.
ASRERLRLTGNQPQH
>TRBJ1-1|TRBV7-2|.
ASTPVATGVRAEAF
>TRBJ1-2|TRBV10-2|.
ASSDRTGYGYT
>TRBJ1-2|TRBV5-1|.
ASSLDGGGYT
>TRBJ2-3|TRBV9|TRBD2
ASSGLAANTDTQY
>TRBJ1-1|TRBV19|.
ASTVRAGVLTEAF
>TRBJ2-1|TRBV10-1|.
ASSADRPDSYNEQF
>TRBJ1-1|TRBV10-1|.
ASRAQVNTEAF
>TRBJ1-1|TRBV5-4|.
ASSLFLATEAF
>TRBJ1-2|TRBV25-1|.
ASSELPTASSGYT
>TRBJ2-3|TRBV2|TRBD2
ASSDLAGTSTDTQY
>TRBJ1-1|TRBV20-1|.
SARAGTEAF
>TRBJ2-7|TRBV5-4|.
ASSPRLVSYEQH
>TRBJ1-1|TRBV18|.
ASSKDALPGTEAF
>TRBJ1-2|TRBV25-1|.
ASSESKPGEHGYT
>TRBJ1-1|TRBV19|.
ASSRDDSTNTEAF
>TRBJ1-1|TRBV5-1|.
ASGLQLGAEAF
>TRBJ1-1|TRBV7-6|TRBD1
ASSPNRGLSTEAF
>TRBJ2-3|TRBV6-4|.
ASSPTGGGTTDTQY